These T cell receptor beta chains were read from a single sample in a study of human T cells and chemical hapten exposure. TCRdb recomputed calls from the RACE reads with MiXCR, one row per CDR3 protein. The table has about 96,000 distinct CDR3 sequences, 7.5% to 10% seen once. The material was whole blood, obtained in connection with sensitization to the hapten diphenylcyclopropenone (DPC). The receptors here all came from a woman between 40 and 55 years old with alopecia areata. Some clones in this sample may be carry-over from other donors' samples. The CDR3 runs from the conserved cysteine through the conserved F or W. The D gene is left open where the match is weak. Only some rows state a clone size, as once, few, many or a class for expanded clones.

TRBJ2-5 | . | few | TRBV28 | CASSFRTEYQETQYF | TGTGCCAGCAGTTTCCGGACGGAGTACCAAGAGACCCAGTACTTC
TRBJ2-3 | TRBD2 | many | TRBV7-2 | CASRPTSGSSLNTDTQYF | TGTGCCAGCAGGCCAACTAGCGGGAGCTCCTTAAACACAGATACGCAGTATTTT
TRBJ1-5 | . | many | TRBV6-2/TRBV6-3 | CASSHRAAGNQPQHF | TGTGCCAGCAGTCACAGGGCGGCGGGCAATCAGCCCCAGCATTTT
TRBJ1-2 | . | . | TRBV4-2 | CASSHPELSSYGYTF | TGTGCCAGCAGCCACCCAGAACTCTCGAGCTATGGCTACACCTTC
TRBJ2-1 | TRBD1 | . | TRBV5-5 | CASSSGTGESKQFF | TGTGCCAGCAGCTCCGGGACAGGGGAGAGTAAGCAGTTCTTC
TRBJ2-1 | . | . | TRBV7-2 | CASSSQGYNEQFF | TGTGCCAGCAGCTCACAAGGCTACAATGAGCAGTTCTTC
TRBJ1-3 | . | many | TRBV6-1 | CASSENFLAGRNTIYF | TGTGCCAGCAGTGAAAATTTTCTGGCAGGGCGAAACACCATATATTTT
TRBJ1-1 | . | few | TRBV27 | CAIPHSFF | TGTGCCATCCCTCATTCTTTCTTT
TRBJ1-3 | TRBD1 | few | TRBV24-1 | CATSAGQGRGNTIYF | TGTGCCACCAGTGCCGGACAGGGGAGGGGAAACACCATATATTTT
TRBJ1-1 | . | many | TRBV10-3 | CASTTGQHMNTEAFF | TGTGCCAGCACAACCGGACAGCATATGAACACTGAAGCTTTCTTT
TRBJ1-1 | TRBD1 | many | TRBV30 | CAWSRQGNTEAFF | TGTGCCTGGAGTCGACAGGGTAACACTGAAGCTTTCTTT
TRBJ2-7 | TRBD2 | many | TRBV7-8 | CASSLAVGGIPYEQYF | TGTGCCAGCAGCTTAGCGGTGGGGGGGATACCCTACGAGCAGTACTTC
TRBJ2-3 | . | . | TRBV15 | CATSRDGVSTDTQYF | TGTGCCACCAGCAGAGACGGCGTTAGCACAGATACGCAGTATTTT
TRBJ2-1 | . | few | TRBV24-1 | CATSVGGTNEQFF | TGTGCCACCAGTGTTGGAGGGACCAATGAGCAGTTCTTC
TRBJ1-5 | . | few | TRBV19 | CASSMGGQPQHF | TGTGCCAGTAGTATGGGGGGTCAGCCCCAGCATTTT
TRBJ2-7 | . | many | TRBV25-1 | CASSGTPSGAFNF | TGTGCCAGCAGTGGAACACCTTCCGGGGCTTTTAACTTC
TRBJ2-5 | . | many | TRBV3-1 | CASSQNEGGETQYF | TGTGCCAGCAGCCAAAATGAAGGCGGAGAGACCCAGTACTTC
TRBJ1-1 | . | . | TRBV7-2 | CASSLGMNTEAFF | TGTGCCAGCAGCTTAGGTATGAACACTGAAGCTTTCTTT
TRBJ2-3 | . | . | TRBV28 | CASSLKGTGSVQYF | TGTGCCAGCAGTTTAAAGGGGACGGGCAGTGTGCAGTATTTT
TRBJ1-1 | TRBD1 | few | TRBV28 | CASSLTGDLIEAFF | TGTGCCAGCAGTCTGACAGGGGATCTCATTGAAGCTTTCTTT
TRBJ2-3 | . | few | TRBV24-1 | CATSDQARGTYTQYF | TGTGCCACCAGTGATCAAGCTAGGGGGACCTATACGCAGTATTTT
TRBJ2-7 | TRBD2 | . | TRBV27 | CASSFSGLAGVYEQYF | TGTGCCAGCAGTTTTTCGGGACTAGCGGGGGTATACGAGCAGTACTTC
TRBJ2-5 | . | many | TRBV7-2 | CASSLAGGSETQYF | TGTGCCAGCAGCTTAGCCGGGGGTTCGGAGACCCAGTACTTC
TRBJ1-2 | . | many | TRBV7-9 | CASSLAALANYGYTF | TGTGCCAGCAGCTTAGCGGCTTTAGCTAACTATGGCTACACCTTC
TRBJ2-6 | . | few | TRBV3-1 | CASSQRQVFLSGANVLTF | TGTGCCAGCAGTCAAAGACAAGTTTTCCTCTCTGGGGCCAACGTCCTGACTTTC
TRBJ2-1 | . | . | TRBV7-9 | CASSFVWDPYNEQFF | TGTGCCAGCAGTTTCGTTTGGGACCCCTACAATGAGCAGTTCTTC
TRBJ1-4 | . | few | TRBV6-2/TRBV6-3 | CASRALRGAATNEKLFF | TGTGCCAGCAGAGCCCTTAGGGGGGCCGCAACTAATGAAAAACTGTTTTTT
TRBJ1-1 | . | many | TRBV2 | CASSVRTENTEAFF | TGTGCCAGCAGCGTCCGGACGGAGAACACTGAAGCTTTCTTT
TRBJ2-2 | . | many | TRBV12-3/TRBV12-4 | CASSRTSGELFF | TGTGCCAGCAGCCGAACGTCCGGGGAGCTGTTTTTT
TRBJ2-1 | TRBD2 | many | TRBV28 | CASSFAGGYHEQFF | TGTGCCAGCAGTTTCGCGGGAGGGTATCATGAGCAGTTCTTC
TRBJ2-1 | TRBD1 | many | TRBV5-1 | CASSLAGQDYNEQFF | TGCGCCAGCAGCTTGGCGGGACAGGACTACAATGAGCAGTTCTTC
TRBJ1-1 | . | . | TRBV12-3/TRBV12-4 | CASSLGPMDTEAFF | TGTGCCAGCAGTTTAGGCCCAATGGACACTGAAGCTTTCTTT
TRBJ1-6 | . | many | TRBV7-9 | CASSLGGGEARALHF | TGTGCCAGCAGCTTGGGAGGGGGTGAGGCTCGAGCCCTCCACTTT
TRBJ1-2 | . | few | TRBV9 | CASSVAPGVFDGYTF | TGTGCCAGCAGCGTAGCTCCAGGGGTCTTTGATGGCTACACCTTC
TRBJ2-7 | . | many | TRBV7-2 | CASSLGTSFYEQYF | TGTGCCAGCAGCTTAGGGACTTCCTTCTACGAGCAGTACTTC
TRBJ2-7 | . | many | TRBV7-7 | CASSSRLQIYEQYF | TGTGCTAGCAGCTCAAGACTACAGATCTACGAGCAGTACTTC
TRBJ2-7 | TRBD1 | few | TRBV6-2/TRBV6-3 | CASSLTGGSSYEQYF | TGTGCCAGCAGCCTCACAGGGGGCAGCTCCTACGAGCAGTACTTC
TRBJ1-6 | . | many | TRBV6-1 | CASSAIGGVSSYNSPLHF | TGTGCCAGCAGTGCAATTGGAGGGGTTAGCTCCTATAATTCACCCCTCCACTTT
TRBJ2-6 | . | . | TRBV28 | CASSSQGRLTF | TGTGCCAGCAGTAGCCAGGGTCGACTGACTTTC
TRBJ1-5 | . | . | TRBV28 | CASSYGLQPQHF | TGTGCCAGCAGTTATGGGTTGCAGCCCCAGCATTTT
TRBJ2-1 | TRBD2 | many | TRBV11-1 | CASSRAWEGNEQFF | TGTGCCAGCAGCCGGGCCTGGGAGGGCAATGAGCAGTTCTTC
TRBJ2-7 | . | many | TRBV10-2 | CATKAGQTYEQYF | TGCGCCACCAAAGCGGGCCAAACCTACGAGCAGTACTTC
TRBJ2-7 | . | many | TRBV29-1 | CSVGGTGEQYF | TGCAGCGTTGGAGGAACGGGGGAGCAGTACTTC
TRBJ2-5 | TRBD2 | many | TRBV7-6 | CASSLVYRGGETQYF | TGTGCCAGCAGCTTAGTGTATCGGGGGGGAGAGACCCAGTACTTC
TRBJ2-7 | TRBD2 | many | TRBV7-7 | CASSPGTSGSLTNYEQYF | TGTGCTAGCAGCCCCGGGACTAGCGGGAGTTTGACCAACTACGAGCAGTACTTC
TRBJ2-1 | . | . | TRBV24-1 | CATSDFGLADYNEQFF | TGTGCCACCAGTGATTTTGGGCTAGCCGACTACAATGAGCAGTTCTTC
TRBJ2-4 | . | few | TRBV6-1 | CASSSVAKNIQYF | TGTGCCAGCAGTTCGGTAGCCAAAAACATTCAGTACTTC
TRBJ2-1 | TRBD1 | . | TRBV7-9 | CASNGGTGRDEQFF | TGTGCCAGCAACGGCGGGACAGGGCGCGATGAGCAGTTCTTC
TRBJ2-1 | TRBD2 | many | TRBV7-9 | CASSLTSGRSSYNEQFF | TGTGCCAGCAGCTTGACTAGCGGTAGAAGCTCCTACAATGAGCAGTTCTTC
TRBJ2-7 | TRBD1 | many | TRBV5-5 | CASSSQGAGFAEQYF | TGTGCCAGCAGCTCCCAGGGGGCGGGATTCGCCGAGCAGTACTTC
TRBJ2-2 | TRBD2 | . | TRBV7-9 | CASSLGLAGVWTGELFF | TGTGCCAGCAGCTTAGGACTAGCGGGAGTTTGGACCGGGGAGCTGTTTTTT
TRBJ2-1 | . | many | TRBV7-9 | CASSVVGSPQDEQFF | TGTGCCAGCAGCGTCGTTGGTAGTCCACAGGATGAGCAGTTCTTC
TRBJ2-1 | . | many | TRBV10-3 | CAISESGPAGDEQFF | TGTGCCATCAGTGAGTCGGGTCCCGCTGGCGATGAGCAGTTCTTC
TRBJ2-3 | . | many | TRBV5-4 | CASSLQRPDTQYF | TGTGCCAGCAGCTTGCAGAGACCAGATACGCAGTATTTT
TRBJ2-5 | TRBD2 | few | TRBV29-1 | CSVGLANQETQYF | TGCAGCGTTGGACTAGCGAATCAAGAGACCCAGTACTTC
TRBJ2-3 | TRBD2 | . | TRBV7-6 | CASSSAGGGPDTQYF | TGTGCCAGCAGCTCCGCCGGGGGGGGCCCAGATACGCAGTATTTT
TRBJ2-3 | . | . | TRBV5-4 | CASMRRGGLTDTQCF | TGTGCCAGTATGCGGCGCGGGGGCCTCACAGATACGCAGTGTTTT
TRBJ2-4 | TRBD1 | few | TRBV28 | CASTRVGAGGRNIQYF | TGTGCCAGCACCCGAGTTGGGGCAGGGGGCAGAAACATTCAGTACTTC
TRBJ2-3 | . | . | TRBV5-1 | CASSLAPGAGTDTQYF | TGCGCCAGCAGCTTGGCCCCGGGAGCGGGCACAGATACGCAGTATTTT
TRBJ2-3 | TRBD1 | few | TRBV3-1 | CASSEGGGTDTQYF | TGTGCCAGCAGCGAAGGGGGCGGCACAGATACGCAGTATTTT